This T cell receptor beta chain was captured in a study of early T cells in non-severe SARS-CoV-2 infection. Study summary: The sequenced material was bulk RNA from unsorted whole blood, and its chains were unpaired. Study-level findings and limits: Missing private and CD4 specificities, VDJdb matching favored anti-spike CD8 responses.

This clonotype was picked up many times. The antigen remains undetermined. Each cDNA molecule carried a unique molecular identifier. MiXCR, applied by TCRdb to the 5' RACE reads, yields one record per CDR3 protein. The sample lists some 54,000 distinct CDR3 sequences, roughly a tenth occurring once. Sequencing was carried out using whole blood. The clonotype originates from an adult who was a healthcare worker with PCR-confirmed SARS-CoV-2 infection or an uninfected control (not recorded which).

The CDR3 region has the DNA TGTGCCAGCAGCCCCTGGACAACCCTCGAGCAGTACTTC. Protein product: CASSPWTTLEQYF. V and J are TRBV6-5 and TRBJ2-7, with D possibly TRBD1 on 5 matching bases. Germline CDR1 reads MNHEY; CDR2 reads SVGAGI. Trimming stripped 6 bases from V and 6 bases from J, with 15 bases between. CDR3 length: 13 amino acids.